The 5 T cell receptor beta chains below all came from one sample that was sequenced in a study of OX40 agonist ivuxolimab in advanced cancers. Using immunoSEQ multiplex PCR, the repertoire was profiled, and TCRdb retains in-frame clones only, with some absent. The data show fewer than 55,000 clones, 75% to 90% seen once. Here the sequenced sample was CD4+ or CD8+ T cells sorted from blood, taken in a trial of the OX40 agonist ivuxolimab. These receptors were taken from an adult with an advanced solid tumor such as melanoma, head and neck, liver or kidney cancer.

The chain links TRBV29-1 to TRBJ1-4; weak D call: TRBD1 (6 bases). Trimming pared 6 bases from V and 2 bases from J, leaving 10 bases between. The CDR3 length is 13 residues. The V gene's germline CDR1 is SQVTM and CDR2 ANQGSEA. The CDR3 spells CSVPGATNEKLFF. CDR3 in DNA: TGCAGCGTCCCGGGGGCTACTAATGAAAAACTGTTTTTT.

The rearrangement uses TRBV7-2 and TRBJ2-1; maybe TRBD1 (5 bases). The CDR3 consists of 11 residues. Germline CDR1 reads SGHTA; CDR2 reads FQGNSA. V was pared by 4 bases and J by 10 bases, with 8 bases between. CDR3 region: CASSYRQEQFF. The CDR3 bases are TGTGCCAGCAGCTACAGACAGGAGCAGTTCTTC. The full variable domain, in which reference TRBV7-2 and TRBJ2-1 provide the parts outside the CDR3, is GAGVSQSPSNKVTEKGKDVELRCDPISGHTALYWYRQSLGQGLEFLIYFQGNSAPDKSGLPSDRFSAERTGGSVSTLTIQRTQQEDSAVYLCASSYRQEQFFGPGTRLTVL.

The chain employs TRBV2 and TRBJ2-7, with TRBD1 matching over 7 bases. Germline CDR1 is SNHLY and CDR2 is FYNNEI. The CDR3 is 17 residues long. Trimming at V came to 6 bases and at J to 1 base, leaving 15 bases not matched to a gene. CDR3 amino acids: CASSGTGDRAPSYEQYV. DNA of the CDR3: TGTGCCAGCAGCGGAACCGGGGACAGAGCCCCGTCCTACGAGCAGTACGTC.

The chain is built from TRBV7-9 and TRBJ2-3, with TRBD1 as a possible D gene (6 bases). The germline V gene encodes CDR1 SEHNR and CDR2 FQNEAQ (reference sequence). This CDR3 has 17 residues. V was shortened by 3 bases and J by 0 bases, with 16 bases between the two germline ends. CDR3 nucleotide sequence: TGTGCCAGCAGCTTGGGGGCAAGGGGAGATAGCACAGATACGCAGTATTTT. It is translated as CASSLGARGDSTDTQYF.

The rearrangement uses TRBV6-4 and TRBJ1-1, with D uncertain. This CDR3 region has 14 residues. Trimming removed 2 bases from V and 1 base from J, with 8 bases in between. Germline lookup yields CDR1 MRHNA and CDR2 SNTAGT. In DNA form, the CDR3 reads TGTGCCAGCAGTGACCACGTAGGGAACACTGAAGCTTTCTTT. Translation gives CASSDHVGNTEAFF.